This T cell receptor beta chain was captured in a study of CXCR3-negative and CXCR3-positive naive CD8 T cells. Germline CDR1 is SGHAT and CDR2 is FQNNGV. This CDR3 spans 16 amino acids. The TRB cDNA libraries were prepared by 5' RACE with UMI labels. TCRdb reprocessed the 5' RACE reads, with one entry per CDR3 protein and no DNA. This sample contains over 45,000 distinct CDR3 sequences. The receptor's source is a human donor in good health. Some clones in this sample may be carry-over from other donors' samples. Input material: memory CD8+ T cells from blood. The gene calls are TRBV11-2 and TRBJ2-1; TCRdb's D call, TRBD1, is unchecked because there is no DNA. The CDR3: CASSESSMGGPYEQFF.